This T cell receptor (beta chain) originates from a study of regulatory T cells in long-lasting Graves disease. This clonotype has a handful of counts. Its antigen is as yet unknown. Study conclusions and caveats: Thyroid tissue went unexamined; only peripheral blood was analyzed.

In germline, CDR1 is SGHRS, CDR2 YFSETQ. The V gene end was trimmed by 4 bases and the J gene end by 3 bases; junction bases not matched to a gene: 5. This CDR3 contains 15 residues. Time point noted: newly diagnosed GD, antithyroid drugs for less than 3 months. Scientists built the TCR library using RNA that was extracted from PBMCs. Patients were from an endocrinology department in Xi'an, China. Investigators prepared the TCR beta libraries by applying iRepertoire HTBI primers and Arm-PCR of CDR3 regions. Each CDR3 protein is one row after TCRdb ran MiXCR on the multiplex PCR reads. The table includes hundreds of thousands of distinct CDR3 sequences, around 12% detected once. The sample also formed part of further work on T cells in Graves' hyperthyroidism and ophthalmopathy. As that study records: A set of HTBI primers served as the primers for a first-round RT-PCR of the TCR CDR3. For ophthalmopathy, model prediction preceded onset by a median about six months.

The rearrangement links TRBV5-1 to TRBJ2-1, with TRBD2 matching over 9 bases. The material was peripheral blood mononuclear cells (PBMCs), obtained at new diagnosis, from a patient treated with antithyroid drugs. This receptor was taken from a woman in her thirties with Graves disease. The CDR3 loop reads CASSRNSGSYNEQFF. The CDR3 DNA sequence: TGCGCCAGCAGCCGTAATAGCGGGAGCTACAATGAGCAGTTCTTC. The full variable domain, its missing parts supplied by reference TRBV5-1 and TRBJ2-1, is KAGVTQTPRYLIKTRGQQVTLSCSPISGHRSVSWYQQTPGQGLQFLFEYFSETQRNKGNFPGRFSGRQFSNSRSEMNVSTLELGDSALYLCASSRNSGSYNEQFFGPGTRLTVL.